The source of this T cell receptor beta chain is a study of blood T cell repertoires in COVID-19. Study at large: Samples of COVID-19 (acute and convalescent) were obtained from the United States, Italy and Spain. Sources were T cells, B-cell-depleted T cells, or PBMCs; the material itself was cDNA or gDNA.

Germline loops: CDR1 LNHDA, CDR2 SQIVND (reference sequence). Germline trimming cut 0 bases from V and 6 bases from J; bases unmatched to any gene: 3. CDR3 length: 14 residues. TCRdb's table, derived via immunoSEQ multiplex PCR, lists solely in-frame clones and lacks some. Seen here are around 70,000 clones, about 90% observed once, and the top ten hold about 7.3%. This TCR derives from a human donor in a cohort sampled during active COVID-19. The rearrangement uses TRBV19 and TRBJ1-2; 8 bases are shared with TRBD1. Sequencing was performed on peripheral blood. CDR3 coding DNA: TGTGCCAGTAGTATAGAAACAGGGGGACATGGCTACACCTTC. Encoded protein: CASSIETGGHGYTF.